These 29 T cell receptor beta chains were all obtained from the same sample, sequenced in a study of identical twins. One entry per CDR3 protein results from TCRdb running MiXCR on the 5' RACE reads. The sample shows about 450,000 distinct CDR3 sequences, about 18% of them seen only once. Sample: naive T cells sorted from blood. The receptors shown here come from a man aged 50 to 59 in good health.

This clonotype was picked up many times. The rearrangement links TRBV20-1 to TRBJ2-7; 13 bases match TRBD2. Germline V gene lookup returns CDR1 DFQATT and CDR2 SNEGSKA (reference sequence). V dropped 6 bases and J dropped 4; count of bases not matched to a gene: 6. CDR3 size: 14 residues. As DNA, the CDR3 is TGCAGTGCCCACAGACTAGCGGGGGGTTACGAGCAGTACTTC. Translating it yields CSAHRLAGGYEQYF.

This clonotype occurred many times. This rearrangement joins TRBV5-5 to TRBJ1-1; 11 bases fit TRBD1. Germline CDR1 reads SGHKS; CDR2 reads YYEKEE (reference sequence). Trimming removed 5 bases from V and 5 bases from J; junction bases left unmatched: 14. This CDR3 comprises 17 residues. The CDR3 nucleotides are TGTGCCAGCAGTTACCGGACAGGGGGCGCCCAACAGACTGAAGCTTTCTTT. Protein: CASSYRTGGAQQTEAFF. Full variable domain (outside the CDR3, taken from reference TRBV5-5 and TRBJ1-1): DAGVTQSPTHLIKTRGQQVTLRCSPISGHKSVSWYQQVLGQGPQFIFQYYEKEERGRGNFPDRFSARQFPNYSSELNVNALLLGDSALYLCASSYRTGGAQQTEAFFGQGTRLTVV.

This clonotype was counted many times. The rearrangement joins TRBV12-3 or TRBV12-4 to TRBJ2-7, with 8 positions matching TRBD2. This CDR3 has 15 residues. V was pared by 4 bases and J by 5 bases, with 10 bases of the junction left unmatched. CDR3 DNA sequence: TGTGCCAGCAGTTCGCAAGCGGGAGCATCCAACGAGCAGTACTTC. It translates to CASSSQAGASNEQYF.

The J gene is TRBJ2-2, the V gene TRBV5-1; 8 nucleotides match TRBD1. After removal of 4 bases from V and 4 bases from J, the junction contained 3 bases not matched to a gene. Germline CDR1 is SGHRS and CDR2 is YFSETQ. The CDR3 is 14 residues long. The CDR3 loop is CASSTTGGTGELFF. The CDR3 region has the DNA TGCGCCAGCAGCACCACAGGGGGCACCGGGGAGCTGTTTTTT.

This chain uses TRBV6-5 with TRBJ2-2; D not certain. This CDR3 has 14 residues. Germline values: CDR1 MNHEY, CDR2 SVGAGI. V lost 4 bases, J lost 5 bases, and 11 bases lay in between. This CDR3 reads CASSSLTRTGELFF. CDR3 DNA sequence: TGTGCCAGCAGTTCACTAACCCGGACCGGGGAGCTGTTTTTT.

This clonotype was counted a few times. The genes are TRBV5-1 and TRBJ2-1; TRBD2 might be the D (5 bases). Trimming pared 0 bases from V and 6 bases from J, leaving 16 bases between. The germline V gene has CDR1 SGHRS and CDR2 YFSETQ. The CDR3 has 16 amino acids. CDR3 region: CASSLDRGLVGNEQFF. In DNA form, the CDR3 reads TGCGCCAGCAGCTTGGATCGGGGTCTGGTTGGCAATGAGCAGTTCTTC.

This clonotype was observed at least ten times. V usage is TRBV10-3 and J usage is TRBJ2-1, with D uncertain. Trimming stripped 2 bases from V and 6 bases from J, with 5 bases between. Germline V gene sequence: CDR1 ENHRY, CDR2 SYGVKD. The CDR3 contains 12 residues. The CDR3 loop is CAISEIVNEQFF. CDR3 nucleotide sequence: TGTGCCATCAGTGAGATTGTCAATGAGCAGTTCTTC.

This clonotype has a handful of counts. The chain couples TRBV4-2 to TRBJ1-5; 9 bases map to TRBD1. The CDR3 length is 16 residues. The ends lost 0 bases at V and 10 bases at J; junction bases unmatched: 10. Germline-derived CDR1 and CDR2 are LGHNA and YNFKEQ. The CDR3 sequence is CASSQDRTGATPPQHF. DNA of the CDR3: TGTGCCAGCAGCCAAGACAGGACAGGGGCAACACCACCCCAGCATTTT.

The sample holds many counts of this clonotype. V is TRBV5-1 and J is TRBJ2-1, with D uncertain. The CDR3 runs to 15 residues. Looked up from germline, CDR1 is SGHRS and CDR2 is YFSETQ. V was cut by 0 bases and J by 1 base, with 8 bases left in between. The CDR3 nucleotides are TGCGCCAGCAGCTTGGAAGGGAAGTCCTACAATGAGCAGTTCTTC. Protein: CASSLEGKSYNEQFF. The complete variable domain, with remaining parts taken from reference TRBV5-1 and TRBJ2-1, reads KAGVTQTPRYLIKTRGQQVTLSCSPISGHRSVSWYQQTPGQGLQFLFEYFSETQRNKGNFPGRFSGRQFSNSRSEMNVSTLELGDSALYLCASSLEGKSYNEQFFGPGTRLTVL.

This clonotype has ten or more counts. This sequence joins TRBV15 and TRBJ2-7; D unclear. Per germline, CDR1 LNHNV and CDR2 YYDKDF (reference sequence). Trimming pared 1 base from V and 1 base from J, leaving 11 bases between. The CDR3 spans 15 residues. CDR3 DNA sequence: TGTGCCACCAGCAGAGGAGACCTTAGATCCTACGAGCAGTACTTC. It is translated as CATSRGDLRSYEQYF.

This clonotype was found a few times. J is TRBJ2-2 and V is TRBV14, with a possible D match to TRBD2 (5 bases). This CDR3 has 17 amino acids. The V end lost 1 base, the J end lost 3 bases, and 15 bases lay between the germline ends. CDR1 is SGHDN, CDR2 FVKESK, per germline. The CDR3 sequence: CASSQGRRSAYTGELFF. The CDR3 DNA follows: TGTGCCAGCAGCCAAGGTCGTCGTAGCGCTTACACCGGGGAGCTGTTTTTT.

The chain is built from TRBV19 and TRBJ2-6, with D hard to call. The germline CDR1 and CDR2 sequences are LNHDA and SQIVND (reference sequence). The CDR3 runs to 17 residues. Trimming pared 6 bases from V and 4 bases from J, leaving 19 bases between. CDR3 DNA: TGTGCCAGTAGATATGCCACATGGGTATCAGGGGCCAACGTCCTGACTTTC. Protein sequence: CASRYATWVSGANVLTF.

This sequence joins TRBV19 and TRBJ1-1, with D possibly being TRBD1 (6 bases). Trimming pared 1 base from V and 1 base from J, leaving 13 bases between. Looked up from germline, CDR1 is LNHDA and CDR2 is SQIVND (reference sequence). The CDR3 totals 16 residues. The CDR3 sequence: CASSIAGRGANTEAFF. The CDR3 DNA reads as TGTGCCAGTAGTATAGCCGGCAGGGGCGCGAACACTGAAGCTTTCTTT.

The genes are TRBV10-2 and TRBJ1-1; D uncertain. The germline V and J ends were trimmed by 6 bases and 1 base, with 6 bases remaining between them. CDR3 length: 12 amino acids. Germline V gene lookup returns CDR1 WSHSY and CDR2 SAAADI. The CDR3 spells CASSTRNTEAFF. The DNA of the CDR3 is TGCGCCAGCAGCACAAGGAACACTGAAGCTTTCTTT.

This clonotype was observed many times. V is TRBV20-1 and J is TRBJ1-1; 8 positions agree with TRBD1. Germline CDR1 reads DFQATT; CDR2 reads SNEGSKA (reference sequence). Trimming cost V 6 bases and J 3 bases; bases outside gene matches: 9. The CDR3 consists of 14 residues. The CDR3 coding sequence is TGCAGTGCACATCAGGGGGCTGGGGACACTGAAGCTTTCTTT. As protein: CSAHQGAGDTEAFF.

This clonotype came up many times. The chain links TRBV7-9 to TRBJ2-1; no clear D gene. There are 16 residues in the CDR3. The germline V gene has CDR1 SEHNR and CDR2 FQNEAQ (reference sequence). V lost 5 bases and J lost 5, with 19 bases in between. In DNA, the CDR3 is TGTGCCAGCAGCCCGCGCCCCCAGAGTCAAAACAATGAGCAGTTCTTC. Protein product: CASSPRPQSQNNEQFF. Drawing the rest from reference TRBV7-9 and TRBJ2-1, the complete variable domain is DTGVSQNPRHKITKRGQNVTFRCDPISEHNRLYWYRQTLGQGPEFLTYFQNEAQLEKSRLLSDRFSAERPKGSFSTLEIQRTEQGDSAMYLCASSPRPQSQNNEQFFGPGTRLTVL.

This clonotype was detected many times. A read error may account for a junction end that differs from germline. J is TRBJ2-7 and V is TRBV5-1, with 8 bases matching TRBD1. This CDR3 has 14 amino acids. CDR1 and CDR2 from the germline V gene are SGHRS and YFSETQ. CDR3 sequence (DNA): TGTGCCAGCAGCTTAGGACAGGGCGGCTACGAGCAGTACTTC. It is translated as CASSLGQGGYEQYF.

Concerning this clonotype itself: A read error may be the cause here, since a much bigger clone is one base away. The chain recombines TRBV7-2 with TRBJ2-3, with 9 bases that match TRBD2. CDR3 size: 15 residues. From germline, CDR1 is SGHTA and CDR2 FQGNSA. After removal of 1 base from V and 2 bases from J, the junction contained 1 base not matched to a gene. CDR3 loop: CASSLVAGVTDTQYF. The CDR3 region has the DNA TGTGCCAGCAGCTTAGTAGCGGGGGTCACAGATACGCAGTATTTT. Full variable domain (rest looked up from reference TRBV7-2 and TRBJ2-3): GAGVSQSPSNKVTEKGKDVELRCDPISGHTALYWYRQSLGQGLEFLIYFQGNSAPDKSGLPSDRFSAERTGGSVSTLTIQRTQQEDSAVYLCASSLVAGVTDTQYFGPGTRLTVL.

Worth noting for this clonotype: Given the absence of the conserved phenylalanine or tryptophan at the CDR3 end, a read error is likely. This rearrangement joins TRBV6-6 to TRBJ2-3; D is uncertain. The CDR3 has 11 residues. Trimming stripped 4 bases from V and 4 bases from J, with 3 bases between. The germline CDR1 and CDR2 sequences are MNHNY and SVGAGI (reference sequence). The CDR3 protein is CASSLSDTQYS. In DNA form, the CDR3 reads TGTGCCAGCAGTTTGTCAGATACGCAGTATTCT.

V gene TRBV11-2 combines with J gene TRBJ1-3; D unresolved. The length of the CDR3 is 16 residues. Germline V lookup: CDR1 SGHAT, CDR2 FQNNGV. Between the trimmed V and J ends, which lost 2 bases and 1 base, there was a span of 12 bases. In DNA, the CDR3 is TGTGCCAGCAGCTTATCATGGTCGGCTTCTGGAAACACCATATATTTT. Translating gives CASSLSWSASGNTIYF.

This clonotype came up a few times. The J gene is TRBJ2-1, the V gene TRBV24-1; no firm D call. The CDR3 extends over 11 amino acids. The germline CDR1 and CDR2 sequences are KGHDR and SFDVKD. V gave up 9 bases and J gave up 9 bases, with 11 bases separating them. CDR3 DNA sequence: TGTGCCACCGGCTCACACGTTGAGCAGTTCTTC. Its translation is CATGSHVEQFF.

This clonotype was counted at least ten times. J is TRBJ2-1 and V is TRBV25-1; D not certain. The length of the CDR3 is 12 residues. Germline assignment: CDR1 MGHDK and CDR2 SYGVNS. V was clipped by 4 bases and J by 8 bases, with 9 bases between them. This chain's CDR3 is CASSGTFHEQFF. For the CDR3, the DNA is TGTGCCAGCAGTGGAACGTTCCATGAGCAGTTCTTC.

This clonotype was recorded many times. The chain recombines TRBV5-1 with TRBJ2-1, with 7 nucleotides matching TRBD2. The CDR3 is 15 residues long. V was clipped by 0 bases and J by 5 bases; unmatched bases: 5. Germline CDR1 and CDR2: SGHRS and YFSETQ. The CDR3 sequence: CASSLEVGGNNEQFF. CDR3 DNA: TGCGCCAGCAGCTTGGAGGTGGGAGGGAACAATGAGCAGTTCTTC.

In its sample, this clonotype was seen many times. The chain couples TRBV7-7 to TRBJ2-1; 10 bases are a match to TRBD2. CDR3 size: 13 residues. Losses at the gene ends were 5 bases for V and 10 bases for J; bases not matched to a gene: 5. Germline V gene data show CDR1 as SSHAT and CDR2 as FNYEAQ (reference sequence). The DNA for the CDR3 is TGTGCCAGCAGCCCCCTACTAGCGGGAGAGCAGTTCTTC. Protein product: CASSPLLAGEQFF.

The V call is TRBV5-1, the J call TRBJ1-4; 7 nucleotides line up with TRBD1. V lost 2 bases and J lost 0; bases outside the gene matches: 4. This CDR3 has 16 residues. From germline, CDR1 is SGHRS and CDR2 YFSETQ. The DNA of the CDR3 is TGCGCCAGCAGCTTCGGACAGGAGGCAACTAATGAAAAACTGTTTTTT. Residues: CASSFGQEATNEKLFF.

The chain combines TRBV28 with TRBJ1-1; D unresolved. Trimming stripped 5 bases from V and 9 bases from J, with 10 bases between. CDR3 length: 11 amino acids. Germline V CDR1 and CDR2: MDHEN, SYDVKM. The CDR3 DNA reads TGTGCCAGCAGTCCATTCGACAAAGCTTTCTTT. Its translation: CASSPFDKAFF. The whole variable domain, filled in from reference TRBV28 and TRBJ1-1, reads DVKVTQSSRYLVKRTGEKVFLECVQDMDHENMFWYRQDPGLGLRLIYFSYDVKMKEKGDIPEGYSVSREKKERFSLILESASTNQTSMYLCASSPFDKAFFGQGTRLTVV.

In its sample, this clonotype was seen many times. The chain couples TRBV29-1 to TRBJ2-7; 7 nucleotides match TRBD1. Trimming took 5 bases from V and 3 from J; bases not matched to a gene: 10. CDR3 size: 14 residues. The germline gives CDR1 SQVTM, CDR2 ANQGSEA. CDR3 nucleotides: TGCAGCGTTTTCCTACAGGGGTACAACTACGAGCAGTACTTC. Amino acids: CSVFLQGYNYEQYF.

This chain connects TRBV5-1 to TRBJ2-6; tentatively, D is TRBD1 (6 bases). This CDR3 comprises 17 residues. With 4 bases removed from V and 1 base from J, the gap between germline ends came to 15 bases. Germline V gene data show CDR1 as SGHRS and CDR2 as YFSETQ. CDR3 loop: CASSRWTQGSGANVLTF. DNA of the CDR3: TGCGCCAGCAGCCGTTGGACTCAGGGGTCTGGGGCCAACGTCCTGACTTTC. The full variable domain, in which reference TRBV5-1 and TRBJ2-6 provide the parts outside the CDR3, is KAGVTQTPRYLIKTRGQQVTLSCSPISGHRSVSWYQQTPGQGLQFLFEYFSETQRNKGNFPGRFSGRQFSNSRSEMNVSTLELGDSALYLCASSRWTQGSGANVLTFGAGSRLTVL.

This clonotype showed up just a few times. The chain carries TRBV3-1 and TRBJ2-5; unclear D gene. This CDR3 is 13 amino acids long. V lost 4 bases to trimming and J lost 3 bases, with 9 bases between them. Germline V gives CDR1 LGHDT, CDR2 YNNKEL (reference sequence). The CDR3 loop is CASSPLQKETQYF. CDR3 bases: TGTGCCAGCAGCCCTCTTCAGAAAGAGACCCAGTACTTC.